These 28 T cell receptor beta chains were sequenced from one sample in a study of shared clonotypes between healthy human individuals. Naive CD8 cells lacked CD45RO, underwent positive selection for CCR7 and left out terminally differentiated effector memory CD45RA+ cells. Assay: immunoSEQ multiplex PCR; the TCRdb copy retains only in-frame clones and omits some. The sample contains hundreds of thousands of clones, about 96% of which appear only once. Sequenced: naive CD8+ T cells sorted from blood. The source of these receptors is a woman younger than 45 in good health.

The chain couples TRBV28 to TRBJ2-5; D is possibly TRBD1 (5 bases). The CDR3 runs 15 residues. V was shortened by 5 bases and J by 4 bases, with 17 bases between the two germline ends. Germline V gene data show CDR1 as MDHEN and CDR2 as SYDVKM. The CDR3, as DNA: TGTGCCAGCAGTCTCCCCCGGACAACGAGAGAGACCCAGTACTTC. Translating gives CASSLPRTTRETQYF. The full variable domain, with the rest looked up from reference TRBV28 and TRBJ2-5, is DVKVTQSSRYLVKRTGEKVFLECVQDMDHENMFWYRQDPGLGLRLIYFSYDVKMKEKGDIPEGYSVSREKKERFSLILESASTNQTSMYLCASSLPRTTRETQYFGPGTRLLVL.

A word on this clone: The same CDR3 also results from other DNA sequences found in this sample. V is TRBV27 and J is TRBJ2-7, with D perhaps TRBD1 (6 bases). From germline, CDR1 is MNHEY and CDR2 SMNVEV (reference sequence). The CDR3 is 13 amino acids. The V end lost 2 bases, the J end lost 4 bases, and 9 bases lay between the germline ends. The CDR3 nucleotides are TGTGCCAGCAGTTTAGCAGGGGCATACGAGCAGTACTTC. This translates into CASSLAGAYEQYF.

The rearrangement joins TRBV2 to TRBJ2-1; possible D gene TRBD1, 5 bases. The CDR3 extends over 15 amino acids. Trimming took off 2 bases at V and 9 bases at J, with 17 bases between the two ends. The germline gives CDR1 SNHLY, CDR2 FYNNEI. The CDR3 DNA is TGTGCCAGCAGTGAACCTACTATAGGACACGGTGAGCAGTTCTTC. Residues: CASSEPTIGHGEQFF. The entire variable domain, with the rest obtained from reference TRBV2 and TRBJ2-1, is as follows: EPEVTQTPSHQVTQMGQEVILRCVPISNHLYFYWYRQILGQKVEFLVSFYNNEISEKSEIFDDQFSVERPDGSNFTLKIRSTKLEDSAMYFCASSEPTIGHGEQFFGPGTRLTVL.

The J gene is TRBJ2-3, the V gene TRBV19; TRBD1 matches 7 bases. The CDR3 totals 15 residues. Germline assignment: CDR1 LNHDA and CDR2 SQIVND (reference sequence). The V gene end was trimmed by 4 bases and the J gene end by 1 base; junction bases not matched to a gene: 5. CDR3 in amino acids: CASSTEGARTDTQYF. CDR3 sequence (DNA): TGTGCCAGTAGTACTGAGGGGGCCCGCACAGATACGCAGTATTTT.

The V call is TRBV29-1, the J call TRBJ2-7; possibly TRBD1 or TRBD2 for D (5 bases each). V was pared by 5 bases and J by 5 bases, with 19 bases between. CDR3 length equals 14 residues. CDR1 is SQVTM, CDR2 ANQGSEA, per germline. The CDR3: CSVILPGAPNEQYF. CDR3 DNA: TGCAGCGTTATATTACCCGGGGCCCCTAACGAGCAGTACTTC.

The CDR3 sequence is CASSLVRDRPYNEQFF. The CDR3 bases are TGCGCCAGCAGCCTGGTCCGGGACAGGCCCTACAATGAGCAGTTCTTC. The chain uses TRBV4-1 and TRBJ2-1; 8 nucleotides agree with TRBD1. V shed 4 bases and J 2 bases; nucleotides not matched to a gene: 7. Germline V lookup: CDR1 MGHRA, CDR2 YSYEKL. CDR3 length: 16 residues.

For this clone: Other DNA sequences in the same sample also yield this CDR3. The rearrangement links TRBV11-2 to TRBJ2-7, with TRBD1 identical over 9 bases. Germline V gene sequence: CDR1 SGHAT, CDR2 FQNNGV. The CDR3 runs 13 residues. Trimming took 4 bases from V and 3 from J; bases not matched to a gene: 1. The CDR3 is CASSSGQGYEQYF. CDR3 nucleotides: TGTGCCAGCAGCTCGGGACAGGGCTACGAGCAGTACTTC. Full variable domain (rest looked up from reference TRBV11-2 and TRBJ2-7): EAGVAQSPRYKIIEKRQSVAFWCNPISGHATLYWYQQILGQGPKLLIQFQNNGVVDDSQLPKDRFSAERLKGVDSTLKIQPAKLEDSAVYLCASSSGQGYEQYFGPGTRLTVT.

This chain connects TRBV30 to TRBJ2-7, with D maybe TRBD2 (6 bases). V was pared by 0 bases and J by 7 bases, with 13 bases between. Germline V gene data show CDR1 as GTSNPN and CDR2 as SVGIG (reference sequence). This CDR3 has 13 amino acids. The CDR3 is CAWSVSRAGEQYF. The CDR3 nucleotides read TGTGCCTGGAGTGTATCTAGGGCGGGAGAGCAGTACTTC.

A word on this clone: Other DNA sequences in this sample translate to the same CDR3. This chain joins TRBV5-4 and TRBJ2-5; D is unclear. V was pared by 0 bases and J by 5 bases, with 8 bases between. Germline loops: CDR1 SGHNT, CDR2 YYREEE (reference sequence). There are 13 residues in the CDR3. The CDR3: CASSLAEEETQYF. The CDR3 DNA is TGTGCCAGCAGCTTGGCAGAGGAGGAGACCCAGTACTTC.

This sequence joins TRBV7-9 and TRBJ2-7; maybe TRBD1 (5 bases). Germline values: CDR1 SEHNR, CDR2 FQNEAQ (reference sequence). CDR3 size: 13 residues. With 4 bases removed from V and 6 bases from J, the gap between germline ends came to 13 bases. CDR3 DNA: TGTGCCAGCAGCTCCCAAACAGGCCTCGAGCAGTACTTC. Amino acid sequence: CASSSQTGLEQYF.

The rearrangement joins TRBV6-1 to TRBJ2-7, with 9 nucleotides matching TRBD1. Trimming took 2 bases from V and 6 from J; bases not matched to a gene: 11. The CDR3 covers 16 residues. Germline lookup yields CDR1 MNHNS and CDR2 SASEGT. In DNA, the CDR3 is TGTGCCAGCAGTGAAATCTCCGGGACAGGGCCCGGCGAGCAGTACTTC. Encoded protein: CASSEISGTGPGEQYF.

The rearrangement links TRBV19 to TRBJ2-5; either TRBD1 or TRBD2 may supply D (5 bases each). Matching the DNA end better, TRBJ2-7 makes the J call doubtful. The length of the CDR3 is 14 residues. Per the germline V gene, CDR1 is LNHDA and CDR2 is SQIVND (reference sequence). This CDR3 is CASSPGTGPYEQYF. The DNA of the CDR3 is TGTGCCAGTAGCCCTGGGACGGGACCCTACGAGCAGTACTTC.

As for this clone: In the same sample, other DNA sequences code for this CDR3. The J gene is TRBJ2-7, the V gene TRBV30; D is undetermined. V was shortened by 2 bases and J by 3 bases, with 5 bases between the two germline ends. The CDR3 consists of 11 residues. Looked up from germline, CDR1 is GTSNPN and CDR2 is SVGIG (reference sequence). The CDR3 here is CAWSMGYEQYF. As DNA, the CDR3 is TGTGCCTGGAGTATGGGCTACGAGCAGTACTTC.

V usage is TRBV5-4 and J usage is TRBJ2-2; maybe TRBD1 (6 bases). The CDR3 runs 16 residues. V lost 0 bases, J lost 3 bases, and 12 bases lay in between. The germline V gene encodes CDR1 SGHNT and CDR2 YYREEE (reference sequence). CDR3 coding DNA: TGTGCCAGCAGCTTGGACAGGGACCATTACACCGGGGAGCTGTTTTTT. Protein sequence: CASSLDRDHYTGELFF.

The rearrangement links TRBV5-4 to TRBJ2-1, with D possibly matching TRBD1 (5 bases). V shed 7 bases and J shed 5 bases, with 7 bases lying between them. CDR3 length equals 11 residues. CDR1 and CDR2 (germline): SGHNT, YYREEE (reference sequence). CDR3: CASQGDNEQFF. The CDR3 bases are TGTGCCAGCCAGGGTGACAATGAGCAGTTCTTC.

In regard to this clone: A junction end diverges from the germline sequence, so it may reflect a read error. The same CDR3 can be traced to other DNA sequences in this sample. V and J are TRBV6-4 and TRBJ2-1; 7 bases map to TRBD2. The CDR3 sequence is 17 residues long. Per the germline V gene, CDR1 is MRHNA and CDR2 is SNTAGT. CDR3 nucleotides: TGTGCCAGCAGTGACTCCCCTTACGGGAGGTCCGACAATGAGCAATTCTTC. Its protein product is CASSDSPYGRSDNEQFF.

This chain joins TRBV5-1 and TRBJ2-7, with TRBD2 matching 10 bases. Germline CDR1 is SGHRS and CDR2 is YFSETQ. Germline trimming cut 0 bases from V and 0 bases from J; bases unmatched to any gene: 3. This CDR3 is built from 16 residues. The CDR3 protein is CASSLGTSGSSYEQYF. The CDR3, as DNA: TGCGCCAGCAGCTTGGGGACTAGCGGCAGCTCCTACGAGCAGTACTTC.

As to this clone: The same CDR3 can be traced to other DNA sequences in this sample. The genes are TRBV5-6 and TRBJ2-7; D possibly corresponds to TRBD2 (6 bases). Germline V gives CDR1 SGHDT, CDR2 YYEEEE. This CDR3 contains 12 residues. The V and J ends lost 6 bases and 7 bases respectively, with 14 bases between them. The CDR3 coding sequence is TGTGCCAGCACCAAACTAGCTTCTGAGCAGTACTTC. This codes for CASTKLASEQYF.

This clone was seen once. The V and J genes are TRBV6-5 and TRBJ2-7, with D tentatively TRBD2 (6 bases). Germline V gene lookup returns CDR1 MNHEY and CDR2 SVGAGI. V was pared by 2 bases and J by 0 bases, with 11 bases between. The CDR3 consists of 15 residues. In DNA, the CDR3 is TGTGCCAGCAGTTACGGGGGGATGGGCTCCTACGAGCAGTACTTC. It translates to CASSYGGMGSYEQYF.

J is TRBJ2-1 and V is TRBV5-1; no clear D. The CDR3 is 12 residues long. Germline CDR1 and CDR2: SGHRS and YFSETQ. Between the trimmed V and J ends, which lost 4 bases and 6 bases, there was a span of 8 bases. Here the CDR3 DNA reads TGCGCCAGCAGCCGGGTGGGCAATGAGCAGTTCTTC. Translated: CASSRVGNEQFF.

This clone has just one count. This sequence joins TRBV27 and TRBJ2-1; D is perhaps TRBD2 (5 bases). The CDR3 totals 11 residues. Trimming took off 9 bases at V and 6 bases at J, with 9 bases between the two ends. Germline V gene lookup returns CDR1 MNHEY and CDR2 SMNVEV (reference sequence). Here the CDR3 reads CASNRGNEQFF. The CDR3 bases are TGTGCCAGTAACCGGGGCAATGAGCAGTTCTTC.

J is TRBJ2-7 and V is TRBV6-5, with D possibly matching TRBD2 (6 bases). The length of the CDR3 is 15 residues. Germline V gene data show CDR1 as MNHEY and CDR2 as SVGAGI. Trimming took off 2 bases at V and 2 bases at J, with 13 bases between the two ends. This CDR3 reads CASSYVPGETYEQYF. In nucleotides, the CDR3 is TGTGCCAGCAGTTACGTACCGGGGGAGACCTACGAGCAGTACTTC.

The chain has TRBV19 and TRBJ2-5; 9 positions agree with TRBD1. Trimming cost V 5 bases and J 4 bases; bases outside gene matches: 8. The CDR3 extends over 15 amino acids. Germline V gene sequence: CDR1 LNHDA, CDR2 SQIVND (reference sequence). This CDR3 is CASSFPTGGSETQYF. CDR3 nucleotide sequence: TGTGCCAGTAGTTTCCCGACAGGGGGTTCAGAGACCCAGTACTTC.

The chain links TRBV2 to TRBJ1-5; D gene uncertain. This CDR3 has 14 amino acids. The ends were cut back, 2 bases at V and 2 bases at J, with 7 bases in the middle. Germline V lookup: CDR1 SNHLY, CDR2 FYNNEI. CDR3 amino acids: CASSEYRGNQPQHF. CDR3 DNA: TGTGCCAGCAGTGAATACCGGGGCAATCAGCCCCAGCATTTT.

V gene TRBV4-1 combines with J gene TRBJ2-3, with TRBD2 matching 14 bases. Trimming cost V 1 base and J 4 bases; bases outside gene matches: 7. The CDR3 has 18 residues. CDR1 and CDR2 from the germline V gene are MGHRA and YSYEKL. The CDR3 protein is CASSQGLAGGGPPDTQYF. As DNA, the CDR3 is TGCGCCAGCAGCCAAGGACTAGCGGGAGGGGGGCCGCCAGATACGCAGTATTTT.

The chain uses TRBV28 and TRBJ1-3; tentatively, D is TRBD1 (5 bases). V lost 7 bases and J 6 bases, leaving 31 bases between the germline ends. Per the germline V gene, CDR1 is MDHEN and CDR2 is SYDVKM. The CDR3 is made up of 19 amino acids. The CDR3 sequence is CASTGQRVDSEYIPNTIYF. Here the CDR3 DNA reads TGTGCCAGCACCGGACAACGGGTCGACAGCGAATATATACCAAACACCATATATTTT. The full variable domain, rest sourced from reference TRBV28 and TRBJ1-3, is DVKVTQSSRYLVKRTGEKVFLECVQDMDHENMFWYRQDPGLGLRLIYFSYDVKMKEKGDIPEGYSVSREKKERFSLILESASTNQTSMYLCASTGQRVDSEYIPNTIYFGEGSWLTVV.

V is TRBV29-1 and J is TRBJ2-7; unclear D gene. The length of the CDR3 is 12 residues. From germline, CDR1 is SQVTM and CDR2 ANQGSEA. V was pared by 6 bases and J by 3 bases, with 12 bases between. The CDR3 DNA is TGCAGCGTGGTTGGCCTGGGCTACGAGCAGTACTTC. Translating it yields CSVVGLGYEQYF.

V usage is TRBV5-1 and J usage is TRBJ2-7; D possibly matches TRBD1 or TRBD2 (5 bases each). Germline CDR1 SGHRS, CDR2 YFSETQ. The V gene lost 1 base and the J gene lost 0 bases, with 11 bases spanning the gap. The CDR3 has 15 residues. The CDR3 DNA sequence: TGCGCCAGCAGCTTGTCTCGGGGACCCTCCTACGAGCAGTACTTC. It codes for CASSLSRGPSYEQYF.